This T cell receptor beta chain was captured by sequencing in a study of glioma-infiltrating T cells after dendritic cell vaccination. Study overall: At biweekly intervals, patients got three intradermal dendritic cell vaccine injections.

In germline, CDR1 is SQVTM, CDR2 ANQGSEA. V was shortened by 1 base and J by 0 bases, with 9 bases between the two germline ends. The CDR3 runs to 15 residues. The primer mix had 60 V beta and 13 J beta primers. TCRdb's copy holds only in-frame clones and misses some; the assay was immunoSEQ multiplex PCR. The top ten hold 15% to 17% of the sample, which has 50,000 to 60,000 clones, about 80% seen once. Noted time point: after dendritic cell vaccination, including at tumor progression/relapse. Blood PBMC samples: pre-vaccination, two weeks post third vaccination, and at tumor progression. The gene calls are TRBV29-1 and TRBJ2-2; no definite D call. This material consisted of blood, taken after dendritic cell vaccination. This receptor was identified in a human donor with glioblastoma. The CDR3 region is CSVEGLKTNTGELFF. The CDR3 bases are TGCAGCGTTGAAGGGCTCAAAACGAACACCGGGGAGCTGTTTTTT.